Below, 9 T cell receptor beta chains from the same sample are listed, as sequenced in a study of Ad26.COV2.S vaccination and SARS-CoV-2 variants. Sequencing used immunoSEQ multiplex PCR; TCRdb keeps in-frame clones, though not all of them. This sample has about 180,000 clones; around 90% occur once, and the top ten carry around 6.3%. The specimen comprised peripheral blood, sampled after recovery from COVID-19. Source of these receptors: a human donor who had recovered from COVID-19.

V and J are TRBV11-3 and TRBJ2-2, with 8 bases that match TRBD2. V dropped 4 bases and J dropped 1; count of bases not matched to a gene: 8. This CDR3 has 17 residues. From germline, CDR1 is SGHNT and CDR2 YENEEA. Here the CDR3 DNA reads TGTGCCAGCAGCTCCTTCGGGGGGGGAGGGAACACCGGGGAGCTGTTTTTT. It codes for CASSSFGGGGNTGELFF.

V is TRBV5-4 and J is TRBJ2-1, with 10 bases lining up with TRBD1. The CDR3 is 16 residues long. J gave up 2 bases and V 4 bases, and 6 bases lay outside the gene matches. Per germline, CDR1 SGHNT and CDR2 YYREEE (reference sequence). The CDR3 DNA follows: TGTGCCAGCAGCACTTCCGGGACAGGGGCCTACAATGAGCAGTTCTTC. Its translation is CASSTSGTGAYNEQFF.

This chain connects TRBV4-2 to TRBJ2-1; 12 nucleotides agree with TRBD2. The CDR3 is made up of 15 amino acids. Germline V gene data show CDR1 as LGHNA and CDR2 as YNFKEQ. After removal of 0 bases from V and 13 bases from J, the junction contained 7 bases not matched to a gene. CDR3 residues: CASSQEVTSGGPQFF. The CDR3 DNA sequence: TGTGCCAGCAGCCAAGAGGTGACTAGCGGGGGACCCCAGTTCTTC.

This clone was found a few times. This chain links TRBV25-1 with TRBJ2-1, with a possible D match to TRBD2 (6 bases). Germline CDR1 and CDR2: MGHDK and SYGVNS. V lost 2 bases and J lost 5, with 7 bases in between. The CDR3 spans 13 residues. The CDR3: CASSEKRDNEQFF. In DNA, the CDR3 is TGTGCCAGCAGTGAAAAGCGGGACAATGAGCAGTTCTTC.

V gene TRBV28 combines with J gene TRBJ1-6; tentative D call: TRBD1 (5 bases). This CDR3 has 15 amino acids. Trimming took 8 bases from V and 10 from J, leaving 21 bases between them. Germline V gene data show CDR1 as MDHEN and CDR2 as SYDVKM. DNA of the CDR3: TGTGCCAGCGGCGGGGCAGGCGGTTTAAGGTCACCCCTCCACTTT. Protein: CASGGAGGLRSPLHF.

J is TRBJ1-2 and V is TRBV7-9; D call uncertain. Between the trimmed V and J ends, which lost 1 base and 8 bases, there was a span of 20 bases. The CDR3 length is 16 residues. Germline CDR1 and CDR2: SEHNR and FQNEAQ (reference sequence). The DNA of the CDR3 is TGTGCCAGCAGCTTAGGGGCAGCCATCAACCAAGGGGGCTACACCTTC. It codes for CASSLGAAINQGGYTF.

This clone has only one observation. This rearrangement joins TRBV9 to TRBJ2-1, with D tentatively TRBD1 (5 bases). Germline loops: CDR1 SGDLS, CDR2 YYNGEE. V was pared by 5 bases and J by 6 bases, with 18 bases between. The CDR3 covers 15 residues. The CDR3 loop reads CASSETARAGNEQFF. In DNA, the CDR3 is TGTGCCAGCAGTGAGACAGCCCGGGCCGGCAATGAGCAGTTCTTC.

This clone showed up just once. The CDR3 DNA reads as TGTGCCAGCCCCGGGTATAGCGGGTCCTACAATGAGCAGTTCTTC. Protein: CASPGYSGSYNEQFF. The chain employs TRBV2 and TRBJ2-1, with 7 bases identical to TRBD2. V was clipped by 8 bases and J by 1 base; unmatched bases: 8. The length of the CDR3 is 15 residues. The germline CDR1 and CDR2 sequences are SNHLY and FYNNEI.

The chain links TRBV5-1 to TRBJ1-6; D unresolved. The germline V gene encodes CDR1 SGHRS and CDR2 YFSETQ. V gave up 4 bases and J gave up 5 bases, with 10 bases separating them. The CDR3 loop spans 14 amino acids. The CDR3 coding sequence is TGCGCCAGCAGCCCCGCTGTGAATAATTCACCCCTCCACTTT. This codes for CASSPAVNNSPLHF.